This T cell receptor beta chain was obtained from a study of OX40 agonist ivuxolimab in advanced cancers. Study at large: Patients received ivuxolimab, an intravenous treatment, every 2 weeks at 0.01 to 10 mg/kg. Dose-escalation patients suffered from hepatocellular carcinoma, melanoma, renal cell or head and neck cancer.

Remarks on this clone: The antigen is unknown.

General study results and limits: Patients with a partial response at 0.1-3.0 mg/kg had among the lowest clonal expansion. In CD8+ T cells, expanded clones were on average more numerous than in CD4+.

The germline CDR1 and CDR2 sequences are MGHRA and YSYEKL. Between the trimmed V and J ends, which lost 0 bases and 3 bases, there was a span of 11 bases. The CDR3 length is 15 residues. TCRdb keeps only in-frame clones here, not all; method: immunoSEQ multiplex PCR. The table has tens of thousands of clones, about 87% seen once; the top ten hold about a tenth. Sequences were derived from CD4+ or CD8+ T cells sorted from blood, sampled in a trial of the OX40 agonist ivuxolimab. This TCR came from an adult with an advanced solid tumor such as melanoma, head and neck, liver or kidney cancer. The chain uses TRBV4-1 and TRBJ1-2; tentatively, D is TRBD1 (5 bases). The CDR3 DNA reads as TGCGCCAGCAGCCAAGAACCCACAGGACACTATGGCTACACCTTC. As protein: CASSQEPTGHYGYTF.